Presented here are 26 T cell receptor beta chains from one specimen sequenced in a study of shared clonotypes between healthy human individuals (TCRdb year 2020). Library method: the immunoSEQ multiplex PCR assay. The table was pulled from immuneACCESS by TCRdb, which kept in-frame rearrangements only. Such tables lose some clones; where checked, under half of the loss comes from unresolved V genes, and the rest has no known cause. The sample table contains approximately 480,000 clones; only one count was recorded for 75% to 80% of them. The ten top clones hold 9.5% to 15% of the sample. Material for sequencing was PBMCs. These receptor sequences come from a woman aged 40 to 50 in good health. Some clones in this sample may be carry-over from other donors' samples.

This clone has only a few counts. This sequence joins TRBV11-3 and TRBJ2-2, with unresolved D. CDR3 length equals 12 residues. CDR1 SGHNT and CDR2 YENEEA come from the germline V gene. V was shortened by 6 bases and J by 8 bases, with 10 bases between the two germline ends. CDR3: CASRYQQGELFF. In nucleotides, the CDR3 is TGTGCCAGCAGGTACCAACAAGGGGAGCTGTTTTTT.

CDR3 DNA: TGTGCCAGCAGCTTCCGGACAGGGGGTAATGAAAAACTGTTTTTT. Protein: CASSFRTGGNEKLFF. The V and J genes are TRBV5-6 and TRBJ1-4, with 10 positions matching TRBD1. CDR1 and CDR2 from the germline V gene are SGHDT and YYEEEE. The CDR3 runs to 15 residues. V lost 2 bases and J lost 4; bases outside the gene matches: 2. Drawing the rest from reference TRBV5-6 and TRBJ1-4, the complete variable domain is DAGVTQSPTHLIKTRGQQVTLRCSPKSGHDTVSWYQQALGQGPQFIFQYYEEEERQRGNFPDRFSGHQFPNYSSELNVNALLLGDSALYLCASSFRTGGNEKLFFGSGTQLSVL.

This chain joins TRBV5-1 and TRBJ2-7; the D gene is possibly TRBD1 (6 bases). V was cut by 5 bases and J by 0 bases, with 15 bases left in between. CDR3 length: 15 amino acids. Germline V lookup: CDR1 SGHRS, CDR2 YFSETQ. In nucleotides, the CDR3 is TGCGCCAGCAGACCGGACCCAGGGGTCTCCTACGAGCAGTACTTC. Translated, it gives CASRPDPGVSYEQYF.

J is TRBJ2-4 and V is TRBV9; 9 positions agree with TRBD2. Per the germline V gene, CDR1 is SGDLS and CDR2 is YYNGEE. J lost 2 bases, V lost 2 bases, and 2 bases had no gene match. This CDR3 contains 15 residues. The CDR3 loop is CASSVAGGPKNIQYF. CDR3 bases: TGTGCCAGCAGCGTTGCGGGAGGGCCCAAAAACATTCAGTACTTC.

The rearrangement uses TRBV19 and TRBJ2-5; a possible D gene is TRBD2 (7 bases). CDR1 is LNHDA, CDR2 SQIVND, per germline (reference sequence). The CDR3 is made up of 16 amino acids. V lost 1 base and J 4 bases, leaving 16 bases between the germline ends. The CDR3 loop is CASSIAGGVGGETQYF. The CDR3 DNA sequence: TGTGCCAGTAGTATAGCGGGGGGCGTCGGTGGAGAGACCCAGTACTTC.

This clone was observed a handful of times. This chain joins TRBV7-9 and TRBJ2-1; 7 bases line up with TRBD1. The V gene's germline CDR1 is SEHNR and CDR2 FQNEAQ (reference sequence). The CDR3 runs to 15 residues. J lost 9 bases, V lost 5 bases, and 13 bases had no gene match. The CDR3 DNA follows: TGTGCCAGCAGCCCCAAGGACAGGCTGTCCAGTGAGCAGTTCTTC. Translating gives CASSPKDRLSSEQFF.

This CDR3 reads CSVRQGAISVYGYTF. As DNA, the CDR3 is TGCAGCGTTAGACAGGGGGCGATTTCGGTCTATGGCTACACCTTC. V usage is TRBV29-1 and J usage is TRBJ1-2; TRBD1 agrees at 10 bases. Trimming removed 5 bases from V and 4 bases from J; junction bases left unmatched: 10. The CDR3 length is 15 residues. CDR1 is SQVTM and CDR2 is ANQGSEA in the germline V gene.

The chain couples TRBV7-2 to TRBJ1-5; weak D call: TRBD1 (5 bases). Looked up from germline, CDR1 is SGHTA and CDR2 is FQGNSA. The ends were cut back, 5 bases at V and 6 bases at J, with 17 bases in the middle. This CDR3 has 15 amino acids. Here the CDR3 DNA reads TGTGCCAGCAGCCCGGGGGGGGTTCGGGCTCAGCCCCAGCATTTT. Amino acid sequence: CASSPGGVRAQPQHF. Supplemented by reference TRBV7-2 and TRBJ1-5, the full variable domain reads GAGVSQSPSNKVTEKGKDVELRCDPISGHTALYWYRQSLGQGLEFLIYFQGNSAPDKSGLPSDRFSAERTGGSVSTLTIQRTQQEDSAVYLCASSPGGVRAQPQHFGDGTRLSIL.

This chain links TRBV5-4 with TRBJ1-2; D gene uncertain. The CDR3 is 16 residues long. Trimming stripped 0 bases from V and 4 bases from J, with 16 bases between. Germline V CDR1 and CDR2: SGHNT, YYREEE (reference sequence). CDR3 DNA: TGTGCCAGCAGCTTGGAGTCGAGGGTCGAGGCCTATGGCTACACCTTC. Protein sequence: CASSLESRVEAYGYTF. Combining the CDR3 with reference TRBV5-4 and TRBJ1-2 gives the whole variable domain ETGVTQSPTHLIKTRGQQVTLRCSSQSGHNTVSWYQQALGQGPQFIFQYYREEENGRGNFPPRFSGLQFPNYSSELNVNALELDDSALYLCASSLESRVEAYGYTFGSGTRLTVV.

This chain joins TRBV7-3 and TRBJ1-2; D call uncertain. Trimming stripped 5 bases from V and 8 bases from J, with 18 bases between. CDR1 and CDR2 from the germline V gene are SGHTA and FQGTGA. The CDR3 loop spans 14 amino acids. As DNA, the CDR3 is TGTGCCAGCAGCCCGGACTCCCAACTCCAAGGCTACACCTTC. This translates into CASSPDSQLQGYTF.

CDR3 nucleotides: TGTGCCAGCAGCCTACGGTACGGCACTAATGAAAAACTGTTTTTT. Protein: CASSLRYGTNEKLFF. This chain joins TRBV6-6 and TRBJ1-4; no reliable D call. Germline CDR1 reads MNHNY; CDR2 reads SVGAGI (reference sequence). This CDR3 comprises 15 residues. The V and J ends lost 6 bases and 2 bases respectively, with 13 bases between them.

The genes are TRBV18 and TRBJ1-2; the D is unclear. Per the germline V gene, CDR1 is KGHSH and CDR2 is LQKENI. Deletions cut 5 bases from V and 0 bases from J, with 16 bases between. The CDR3 is 16 residues long. The CDR3 nucleotides are TGTGCCAGCTCATCTCCACGTAACAGCGCTAACTATGGCTACACCTTC. Translated, it gives CASSSPRNSANYGYTF.

This clone was observed a handful of times. The rearrangement links TRBV4-2 to TRBJ2-2; either TRBD1 or TRBD2 may fit D (5 bases each). The CDR3 consists of 17 residues. The germline V and J ends were trimmed by 0 bases and 6 bases, with 17 bases remaining between them. Germline V gives CDR1 LGHNA, CDR2 YNFKEQ. This chain's CDR3 is CASSQDTGSARSGELFF. CDR3 coding DNA: TGTGCCAGCAGCCAAGATACAGGTAGCGCACGATCCGGGGAGCTGTTTTTT.

The count of this clone is one. The V and J genes are TRBV7-9 and TRBJ2-5; D possibly corresponds to TRBD1 (5 bases). The CDR3 length is 15 residues. Germline values: CDR1 SEHNR, CDR2 FQNEAQ (reference sequence). V lost 2 bases to trimming and J lost 5 bases, with 15 bases between them. In nucleotides, the CDR3 is TGTGCCAGCAGCTTAATTCTCCTTCCAGGGGAGACCCAGTACTTC. Residues: CASSLILLPGETQYF.

This clone was counted a single time. The rearrangement joins TRBV30 to TRBJ1-3; 9 positions match TRBD1. CDR3 length equals 12 residues. The V and J ends lost 4 bases and 8 bases, in that order; junction bases with no gene match: 3. The germline CDR1 and CDR2 sequences are GTSNPN and SVGIG (reference sequence). In nucleotides, the CDR3 is TGTGCCTGGACGGGACAGGGAGACACCATATATTTT. Amino acid sequence: CAWTGQGDTIYF.

This clone was seen only a few times. The chain links TRBV28 to TRBJ2-1; TRBD2 agrees at 11 bases. Losses at the gene ends were 3 bases for V and 8 bases for J; bases not matched to a gene: 12. This CDR3 contains 17 residues. CDR1 is MDHEN, CDR2 SYDVKM, per germline. The CDR3 is CASSFSISGRGGYEQFF. CDR3 in DNA: TGTGCCAGCAGTTTTTCTATTAGCGGGAGGGGAGGTTATGAGCAGTTCTTC. The full variable domain, its missing parts supplied by reference TRBV28 and TRBJ2-1, is DVKVTQSSRYLVKRTGEKVFLECVQDMDHENMFWYRQDPGLGLRLIYFSYDVKMKEKGDIPEGYSVSREKKERFSLILESASTNQTSMYLCASSFSISGRGGYEQFFGPGTRLTVL.

This sequence joins TRBV4-1 and TRBJ2-2, with 12 bases lining up with TRBD2. This CDR3 is built from 18 residues. V was clipped by 2 bases and J by 6 bases; unmatched bases: 10. The germline CDR1 and CDR2 sequences are MGHRA and YSYEKL. The CDR3 DNA reads TGCGCCAGCAGCCAACCGACTAGCGGGAGACGGGAATCCGGGGAGCTGTTTTTT. It translates to CASSQPTSGRRESGELFF.

The chain recombines TRBV5-1 with TRBJ2-7; 8 nucleotides line up with TRBD1. CDR1 is SGHRS and CDR2 is YFSETQ in the germline V gene. J was trimmed by 3 bases and V by 4 bases; bases with no gene match: 3. This CDR3 is built from 13 residues. The CDR3 sequence is CASSEDRVYEQYF. DNA of the CDR3: TGCGCCAGCAGCGAGGACAGGGTCTACGAGCAGTACTTC.

CDR3 loop: CAWKEQGHEKLFF. CDR3 DNA sequence: TGTGCCTGGAAGGAACAGGGCCATGAAAAACTGTTTTTT. This chain joins TRBV30 and TRBJ1-4; TRBD1 is a possible D gene (6 bases). This CDR3 contains 13 residues. The germline V and J ends were trimmed by 4 bases and 6 bases, with 12 bases remaining between them. The germline V gene encodes CDR1 GTSNPN and CDR2 SVGIG (reference sequence).

The CDR3 DNA sequence: TGTGCCAGTAGGACTTACCCTTTGAACACTGAAGCTTTCTTT. Residues: CASRTYPLNTEAFF. The gene calls are TRBV19 and TRBJ1-1, with D uncertain. The CDR3 totals 14 residues. CDR1 LNHDA and CDR2 SQIVND come from the germline V gene (reference sequence). Trimming pared 6 bases from V and 0 bases from J, leaving 11 bases between.

This clone was seen a handful of times. The chain links TRBV7-9 to TRBJ2-2, with D uncertain. CDR3 length equals 14 residues. Germline CDR1 SEHNR, CDR2 FQNEAQ (reference sequence). Deletions cut 8 bases from V and 1 base from J, with 11 bases between. This CDR3 is CASERRLNTGELFF. DNA for the CDR3: TGTGCCAGCGAGAGACGATTGAACACCGGGGAGCTGTTTTTT.

This chain connects TRBV28 to TRBJ2-1; TRBD2 aligns across 10 bases. Germline trimming cut 8 bases from V and 2 bases from J; bases unmatched to any gene: 9. The CDR3 has 16 amino acids. Germline V CDR1 and CDR2: MDHEN, SYDVKM. The CDR3 DNA sequence: TGTGCCAGCGCTAGCACCGGGACTAGCGCCTACAATGAGCAGTTCTTC. Encoded protein: CASASTGTSAYNEQFF.

In its sample, this clone was seen many times. V gene TRBV10-3 combines with J gene TRBJ1-1; D is unclear. The V end lost 4 bases, the J end lost 4 bases, and 7 bases lay between the germline ends. The CDR3 sequence is 12 residues long. Germline-derived CDR1 and CDR2 are ENHRY and SYGVKD. The CDR3, as DNA: TGTGCCATCAGTGGAGCGGCCACTGAAGCTTTCTTT. Protein: CAISGAATEAFF.

The chain has TRBV2 and TRBJ2-2; D may be TRBD1 or TRBD2 (5 bases each). The CDR3 runs to 11 residues. V lost 6 bases and J 11 bases, leaving 10 bases between the germline ends. CDR1 SNHLY and CDR2 FYNNEI come from the germline V gene. CDR3 sequence reads: CASRTAVELFF. Written as DNA, the CDR3 is TGTGCCAGCAGGACAGCGGTCGAGCTGTTTTTT.

This clone was counted once. V usage is TRBV5-1 and J usage is TRBJ2-2; D assignment may be TRBD1 or TRBD2 (6 bases each). The ends were cut back, 2 bases at V and 0 bases at J, with 20 bases in the middle. Germline V gene sequence: CDR1 SGHRS, CDR2 YFSETQ. The CDR3 totals 19 residues. This CDR3 reads CASSLKGGTPFANTGELFF. CDR3 nucleotide sequence: TGCGCCAGCAGCTTAAAGGGGGGAACTCCCTTCGCGAACACCGGGGAGCTGTTTTTT. Filled out from reference TRBV5-1 and TRBJ2-2, the complete variable domain reads KAGVTQTPRYLIKTRGQQVTLSCSPISGHRSVSWYQQTPGQGLQFLFEYFSETQRNKGNFPGRFSGRQFSNSRSEMNVSTLELGDSALYLCASSLKGGTPFANTGELFFGEGSRLTVL.

This clone was seen just once. Additional DNA sequences in this sample encode the identical CDR3. The chain couples TRBV5-1 to TRBJ2-3, with D tentatively TRBD2 (5 bases). V lost 0 bases to trimming and J lost 4 bases, with 9 bases between them. The CDR3 runs to 14 residues. CDR1 SGHRS and CDR2 YFSETQ come from the germline V gene. CDR3 sequence reads: CASSLGAGADTQYF. In DNA form, the CDR3 reads TGCGCCAGCAGCTTGGGGGCGGGTGCAGATACGCAGTATTTT.